The 30 T cell receptor beta chains presented below share a single source sample, sequenced in a study of a mutant IDH1 vaccine in newly diagnosed glioma (dated by TCRdb to the early 2020s). Their recognized antigens are unknown. The sample's time point label is to be understood as: week 23, last vaccination. Each vaccine dose was 300 ug of a 20-mer mutant IDH1 peptide in Montanide, given subcutaneously with topical imiquimod. Library preparation used the immunoSEQ multiplex PCR assay. What TCRdb holds here is the immuneACCESS table cut down to in-frame rearrangements. Part of the clones is not present; checked against another copy, under half of the missing clones reflect an unresolved V gene, and the others are unexplained. The sample has about 53,000 clones on record, 80% to 90% of them singletons. The biggest ten clones account for around 8.4% of the sample. The sample consisted of PBMCs, taken from a glioma patient whose treatment included an IDH1 peptide vaccine. These receptors were taken from a woman in her forties with glioma. Some clones in this sample may be carry-over from other donors' samples.

The V call is TRBV30, the J call TRBJ1-2; D is possibly TRBD1 (5 bases). This CDR3 has 14 amino acids. Trimming left V 0 bases short and J 5 bases short, with 13 bases between. Per the germline V gene, CDR1 is GTSNPN and CDR2 is SVGIG (reference sequence). The DNA for the CDR3 is TGTGCCTGGAGTGTAGGGCGGGGGATGTATGGCTACACCTTC. Protein sequence: CAWSVGRGMYGYTF.

V gene TRBV18 combines with J gene TRBJ2-2; TRBD2 aligns across 13 bases. With 3 bases clipped from V and 6 bases from J, the junction kept 4 bases outside the gene matches. In germline, CDR1 is KGHSH, CDR2 LQKENI. This CDR3 spans 16 amino acids. Written as DNA, the CDR3 is TGTGCCAGCTCACCCTGGACTAGCGGGGGAGCCGGGGAGCTGTTTTTT. Its translation is CASSPWTSGGAGELFF.

The rearrangement joins TRBV30 to TRBJ1-2; 8 bases match TRBD1. CDR3 length: 12 amino acids. The germline gives CDR1 GTSNPN, CDR2 SVGIG (reference sequence). CDR3 amino acids: CAFDRGNYGYTF. CDR3 nucleotide sequence: TGTGCTTTCGACAGGGGTAACTATGGCTACACCTTC.

In nucleotides, the CDR3 is TGTGCCAGTAGATTTCCTGAGACACTGACTGAAGCTTTCTTT. Encoded protein: CASRFPETLTEAFF. The gene calls are TRBV19 and TRBJ1-1; D is uncertain. Germline V CDR1 and CDR2: LNHDA, SQIVND (reference sequence). Trimming stripped 6 bases from V and 5 bases from J, with 16 bases between. CDR3 length: 14 residues.

The genes are TRBV25-1 and TRBJ2-5; 8 positions agree with TRBD2. V lost 5 bases to trimming and J lost 2 bases; unmatched junction nucleotides: 10. The CDR3 contains 16 residues. The V gene's germline CDR1 is MGHDK and CDR2 SYGVNS. The CDR3 sequence is CASSPLGLALQETQYF. Written as DNA, the CDR3 is TGTGCCAGCAGTCCCCTAGGACTAGCTTTACAAGAGACCCAGTACTTC.

The chain is built from TRBV2 and TRBJ2-1; 10 nucleotides match TRBD2. Germline V gene data show CDR1 as SNHLY and CDR2 as FYNNEI. The V and J ends lost 6 bases and 4 bases, in that order; junction bases with no gene match: 6. This CDR3 is 15 amino acids long. The CDR3 spells CASRVLAGPYNEQFF. In DNA form, the CDR3 reads TGTGCCAGCAGAGTACTAGCGGGGCCATACAATGAGCAGTTCTTC. Filled out from reference TRBV2 and TRBJ2-1, the complete variable domain reads EPEVTQTPSHQVTQMGQEVILRCVPISNHLYFYWYRQILGQKVEFLVSFYNNEISEKSEIFDDQFSVERPDGSNFTLKIRSTKLEDSAMYFCASRVLAGPYNEQFFGPGTRLTVL.

The CDR3 region has the DNA TGTGCCAGCAGTTTAGGACCACTTATCGGTGGCTACACCTTC. It yields the protein CASSLGPLIGGYTF. V gene TRBV27 combines with J gene TRBJ1-2; D is ambiguous. Trimming cost V 2 bases and J 7 bases, with 14 bases left between them. The CDR3 is made up of 14 amino acids. Germline values: CDR1 MNHEY, CDR2 SMNVEV (reference sequence).

This chain connects TRBV4-1 to TRBJ2-3; TRBD1 matches at 8 bases. CDR1 and CDR2 (germline): MGHRA, YSYEKL. The CDR3 totals 16 residues. V lost 3 bases to trimming and J lost 3 bases; unmatched junction nucleotides: 8. CDR3 region: CASSHGQGGRTDTQYF. CDR3 bases: TGCGCCAGCAGCCATGGACAGGGTGGTAGGACAGATACGCAGTATTTT.

The DNA for the CDR3 is TGTGCCAGCAGCCAAGTTGGCGGGGGCCCATACAATGAGCAGTTCTTC. Its translation is CASSQVGGGPYNEQFF. The chain has TRBV4-2 and TRBJ2-1, with D perhaps TRBD2 (7 bases). CDR3 length: 16 residues. From germline, CDR1 is LGHNA and CDR2 YNFKEQ. Trimming removed 1 base at V and 4 bases at J, with 14 bases between.

In DNA, the CDR3 is TGTGCCAGCAGCGACCACCGTGGGGGGCAGCCCCAGCATTTT. Its translation: CASSDHRGGQPQHF. This chain joins TRBV6-5 and TRBJ1-5, with D possibly being TRBD1 (5 bases). This CDR3 has 14 amino acids. V gave up 6 bases and J gave up 7 bases, with 16 bases separating them. Germline CDR1 MNHEY, CDR2 SVGAGI.

The CDR3 DNA is TGCGCCAGCGGCACACTGGACAGGAACACCGGGGAGCTGTTTTTT. Protein sequence: CASGTLDRNTGELFF. The chain couples TRBV5-1 to TRBJ2-2; D might be TRBD1 (6 bases). Germline V gene lookup returns CDR1 SGHRS and CDR2 YFSETQ. The CDR3 loop spans 15 amino acids. The V end was cut by 7 bases, the J end by 1 base, with 14 bases between.

The chain has TRBV6-5 and TRBJ1-5; 8 nucleotides align to TRBD1. V was pared by 6 bases and J by 6 bases, with 10 bases of the junction left unmatched. This CDR3 has 15 amino acids. Per the germline V gene, CDR1 is MNHEY and CDR2 is SVGAGI. The CDR3 reads CASSSTGGRGQPQHF. The CDR3, as DNA: TGTGCCAGCAGCTCAACAGGGGGTAGGGGTCAGCCCCAGCATTTT.

The V gene is TRBV7-8, the J gene TRBJ1-2; 9 bases match TRBD1. In germline, CDR1 is SGHVS, CDR2 FQNEAQ. The V gene end was trimmed by 2 bases and the J gene end by 4 bases; junction bases not matched to a gene: 14. This CDR3 has 18 residues. DNA of the CDR3: TGTGCCAGCAGCTTAACGGACAGGGGTTTCAGCGATGTCTATGGCTACACCTTC. Protein product: CASSLTDRGFSDVYGYTF.

V is TRBV2 and J is TRBJ2-7; a possible D gene is TRBD1 (5 bases). V dropped 5 bases and J dropped 6 bases, with 11 bases sitting between them. CDR3 size: 12 residues. Per the germline V gene, CDR1 is SNHLY and CDR2 is FYNNEI. The CDR3 here is CASSIQDIEQYF. CDR3 coding DNA: TGTGCCAGCAGTATACAGGATATCGAGCAGTACTTC.

V and J are TRBV2 and TRBJ1-1; D is ambiguous. V dropped 4 bases and J dropped 4 bases, with 7 bases sitting between them. Germline lookup yields CDR1 SNHLY and CDR2 FYNNEI. The length of the CDR3 is 12 residues. CDR3 nucleotides: TGTGCCAGCAGTGGGATCGGCACTGAAGCTTTCTTT. It specifies CASSGIGTEAFF.

Only one count was recorded for this clone. CDR3 in amino acids: CASSHTGAQPQHF. Written as DNA, the CDR3 is TGCGCCAGCAGTCATACGGGGGCGCAGCCCCAGCATTTT. The gene calls are TRBV10-2 and TRBJ1-5; TRBD1 is a possible D gene (6 bases). From germline, CDR1 is WSHSY and CDR2 SAAADI. This CDR3 has 13 amino acids. V lost 5 bases and J 7 bases, leaving 12 bases between the germline ends.

CDR3 residues: CACPRGGLNQPQHF. CDR3 DNA: TGTGCCTGCCCGAGGGGGGGCCTCAATCAGCCCCAGCATTTT. The V gene is TRBV30, the J gene TRBJ1-5; D might be TRBD1 (6 bases). Trimming removed 6 bases from V and 3 bases from J, with 15 bases in between. Germline assignment: CDR1 GTSNPN and CDR2 SVGIG (reference sequence). The CDR3 runs to 14 residues.

The CDR3 DNA sequence: TGCGCCAGCAGCCAGGTTAATTTCCTCGGGGGACCGAATTCACCCCTCCACTTT. Translation: CASSQVNFLGGPNSPLHF. The chain joins TRBV4-1 to TRBJ1-6; tentative D call: TRBD1 (5 bases). Germline V CDR1 and CDR2: MGHRA, YSYEKL. The CDR3 has 18 amino acids. Deletions cut 3 bases from V and 7 bases from J, with 22 bases between.

The V call is TRBV9, the J call TRBJ1-2, with 8 bases fitting TRBD1. In germline, CDR1 is SGDLS, CDR2 YYNGEE. The CDR3 runs 14 residues. V shed 3 bases, J shed 4 bases, and the junction held 5 bases outside the gene matches. This chain's CDR3 is CASSADRAGYGYTF. CDR3 sequence (DNA): TGTGCCAGCAGCGCGGACAGGGCCGGCTATGGCTACACCTTC.

Only one count was recorded for this clone. The genes are TRBV7-2 and TRBJ2-7; D unresolved. Trimming took off 5 bases at V and 3 bases at J, with 11 bases between the two ends. The germline gives CDR1 SGHTA, CDR2 FQGNSA. CDR3 length equals 13 residues. The CDR3 region has the DNA TGTGCCAGCAGCCTACTCGGAAACTACGAGCAGTACTTC. Translation: CASSLLGNYEQYF. Together with reference TRBV7-2 and TRBJ2-7, the CDR3 gives the full variable domain: GAGVSQSPSNKVTEKGKDVELRCDPISGHTALYWYRQSLGQGLEFLIYFQGNSAPDKSGLPSDRFSAERTGGSVSTLTIQRTQQEDSAVYLCASSLLGNYEQYFGPGTRLTVT.

The chain employs TRBV5-1 and TRBJ2-7, with 8 bases fitting TRBD2. The CDR3 contains 16 residues. Germline lookup yields CDR1 SGHRS and CDR2 YFSETQ. The junction had 11 bases not matched to a gene; V was cut back by 3 bases and J by 3 bases. The CDR3 DNA follows: TGCGCCAGCAGCTCCGCGCGGGAGGTCCTCTTCTACGAGCAGTACTTC. Its translation is CASSSAREVLFYEQYF.

The chain employs TRBV5-4 and TRBJ2-3; 12 nucleotides line up with TRBD2. The CDR3 runs 16 residues. The germline gives CDR1 SGHNT, CDR2 YYREEE (reference sequence). J was trimmed by 2 bases and V by 1 base; bases with no gene match: 2. CDR3 DNA: TGTGCCAGCAGCTTGAGACTAGCGGGGGACACAGATACGCAGTATTTT. Its protein product is CASSLRLAGDTDTQYF.

The chain joins TRBV5-8 to TRBJ1-2, with 11 bases matching TRBD1. Losses at the gene ends were 4 bases for V and 8 bases for J; bases not matched to a gene: 7. The germline CDR1 and CDR2 sequences are SGHTS and YDEGEE. The CDR3 has 14 residues. CDR3 nucleotide sequence: TGTGCCAGCAGCCTTTTTGGGACAGGGGGAGGCTACACCTTC. It codes for CASSLFGTGGGYTF.

V usage is TRBV19 and J usage is TRBJ1-1; D gene unclear. Germline CDR1 LNHDA, CDR2 SQIVND (reference sequence). CDR3 length: 14 residues. Between the trimmed V and J ends, which lost 2 bases and 4 bases, there was a span of 11 bases. The CDR3 here is CASSIRPLGTEAFF. The CDR3 DNA follows: TGTGCCAGTAGTATACGACCCCTGGGCACTGAAGCTTTCTTT.

This chain uses TRBV30 with TRBJ1-1; D is ambiguous. The germline V and J ends were trimmed by 0 bases and 2 bases, with 19 bases remaining between them. The length of the CDR3 is 17 residues. Germline V gene lookup returns CDR1 GTSNPN and CDR2 SVGIG (reference sequence). The CDR3 protein is CAWSVRRAAGLNTEAFF. DNA of the CDR3: TGTGCCTGGAGTGTACGAAGGGCGGCGGGGTTAAACACTGAAGCTTTCTTT.

The V and J genes are TRBV30 and TRBJ2-1; TRBD2 matches 8 bases. The germline gives CDR1 GTSNPN, CDR2 SVGIG (reference sequence). V dropped 4 bases and J dropped 0; count of bases not matched to a gene: 5. This CDR3 is built from 15 residues. The CDR3 is CAWIAGSSSYNEQFF. CDR3 DNA: TGTGCCTGGATAGCGGGGTCAAGCTCCTACAATGAGCAGTTCTTC.

The chain is built from TRBV21-1 and TRBJ2-3; no check of the table's D call, TRBD2, against the DNA was made. TRBV21-1 is described as a pseudogene. CDR3 length: 17 residues. CDR3 bases: TGTGCCAGCAGCAAAGACATCAAGGGAGCCGTCACAGATACGCAGTATTTT. It translates to CASSKDIKGAVTDTQYF.

The chain carries TRBV5-4 and TRBJ2-5, with 9 bases fitting TRBD2. CDR1 is SGHNT and CDR2 is YYREEE in the germline V gene (reference sequence). V was clipped by 3 bases and J by 3 bases; unmatched bases: 6. This CDR3 has 15 residues. The CDR3 nucleotides are TGTGCCAGCAGCTCGCCTAGACTAGCGGAAGAGACCCAGTACTTC. It specifies CASSSPRLAEETQYF.

The chain joins TRBV10-3 to TRBJ1-2, with D tentatively TRBD1 (6 bases). This CDR3 has 16 residues. From germline, CDR1 is ENHRY and CDR2 SYGVKD. V was shortened by 3 bases and J by 7 bases, with 21 bases between the two germline ends. The CDR3 region has the DNA TGTGCCATCAGTGAACCGGGTAGGGACAAAGGTGGTGGCTACACCTTC. It specifies CAISEPGRDKGGGYTF.

This clone was seen only a few times. The J gene is TRBJ1-2, the V gene TRBV5-6; no reliable D call. The germline CDR1 and CDR2 sequences are SGHDT and YYEEEE. CDR3 length equals 13 residues. V was pared by 1 base and J by 4 bases, with 8 bases between. CDR3 sequence (DNA): TGTGCCAGCAGCTTGACTCGCTCCTATGGCTACACCTTC. Translating gives CASSLTRSYGYTF.